These 23 T cell receptor beta chains originate from one sample sequenced in a study of CD8+CD57+ T cells in acquired aplastic anemia. Profiling that covered TCR beta VDJ and CDR3 relied on genomic DNA as its template. One entry per CDR3 protein results from TCRdb running MiXCR on the reads. The table shows roughly 260,000 distinct CDR3 sequences, with around 46% occurring only once. Sequencing involved patients with CD8+CD57+ cell expansion previously shown by flow cytometry. Input material: sorted CD4+, CD8+, or CD8+CD57+ T cells (not recorded which) from PBMCs. These receptors were taken from a human donor with aplastic anemia.

The chain has TRBV14 and TRBJ1-1, with TRBD1 matching over 9 bases. J lost 5 bases, V lost 3 bases, and 4 bases had no gene match. Germline-derived CDR1 and CDR2 are SGHDN and FVKESK. CDR3 size: 14 residues. CDR3 in amino acids: CASSHDRGKTEAFF. For the CDR3, the DNA is TGTGCCAGCAGCCACGACAGGGGGAAAACTGAAGCTTTCTTT.

This clonotype was picked up many times. The rearrangement joins TRBV7-9 to TRBJ2-7, with D perhaps TRBD1 (6 bases). This CDR3 comprises 14 residues. Deletions cut 5 bases from V and 5 bases from J, with 16 bases between. Germline lookup yields CDR1 SEHNR and CDR2 FQNEAQ (reference sequence). CDR3: CASSTRTVPDEQYF. The CDR3 coding sequence is TGTGCCAGCAGCACCAGGACAGTTCCGGACGAGCAGTACTTC.

This clonotype was detected many times. V usage is TRBV5-1 and J usage is TRBJ1-1; 7 bases line up with TRBD1. V was clipped by 0 bases and J by 4 bases; unmatched bases: 9. Germline-derived CDR1 and CDR2 are SGHRS and YFSETQ. The CDR3 extends over 16 amino acids. Written as DNA, the CDR3 is TGCGCCAGCAGCTTGGACCGTCCGCCAGGGGGCACTGAAGCTTTCTTT. Its protein is CASSLDRPPGGTEAFF.

With regard to this clonotype: Just one base apart from a much larger clone, this may be a read error. This chain connects TRBV5-1 to TRBJ2-1; TRBD1 might be the D (5 bases). The CDR3 spans 16 residues. Germline loops: CDR1 SGHRS, CDR2 YFSETQ. CDR3 sequence reads: CASSLPREGSYNERFF. DNA for the CDR3: TGCGCCAGCAGCTTACCCAGGGAAGGCTCCTACAATGAGCGGTTCTTC.

In its sample, this clonotype was seen many times. This chain links TRBV6-1 with TRBJ2-2; 7 bases fit TRBD1. J was trimmed by 7 bases and V by 5 bases; bases with no gene match: 7. The germline CDR1 and CDR2 sequences are MNHNS and SASEGT. This CDR3 region has 14 residues. CDR3 residues: CASSRQGDVGELFF. The CDR3 DNA reads TGTGCCAGCAGTAGGCAGGGGGACGTCGGGGAGCTGTTTTTT.

Only a few counts were recorded for this clonotype. One end of the junction does not line up with germline, which may come from a read error. The rearrangement joins TRBV10-3 to TRBJ2-2; TRBD2 matches 7 bases. Germline CDR1 ENHRY, CDR2 SYGVKD. This CDR3 is built from 15 residues. The CDR3 DNA sequence: TGTGCCAGCAGTTTACGGGACTACTACACCGGGGAGCTGTTTTTT. This sequence encodes CASSLRDYYTGELFF.

The gene calls are TRBV11-3 and TRBJ1-3; D is perhaps TRBD1 (5 bases). Germline CDR1 SGHNT, CDR2 YENEEA. This CDR3 has 15 amino acids. The V end was cut by 5 bases, the J end by 3 bases, with 14 bases between. The CDR3 nucleotides are TGTGCCAGCAGCCATCGGAGAGGGGTTGGAAACACCATATATTTT. Encoded protein: CASSHRRGVGNTIYF.

This clonotype was counted at least ten times. The genes are TRBV12-3 or TRBV12-4 and TRBJ1-2; 9 bases agree with TRBD1. The CDR3 loop spans 13 amino acids. V lost 5 bases and J lost 7; bases outside the gene matches: 5. The CDR3 coding sequence is TGTGCCAGCAGTGTGGGGACAGGGATTGGCTACACCTTC. Translated: CASSVGTGIGYTF.

In its sample, this clonotype was seen many times. The CDR3 nucleotides are TGCGCCAGCAGCCAAGATCACCGGCCCACCGATACGCAGTATTTT. Its translation is CASSQDHRPTDTQYF. The chain has TRBV4-3 and TRBJ2-3; no definite D call. Looked up from germline, CDR1 is LGHNA and CDR2 is YSLEER. The CDR3 consists of 15 residues. Trimming removed 0 bases at V and 6 bases at J, with 13 bases between.

The genes are TRBV9 and TRBJ2-7; TRBD1 or TRBD2 may be the D gene (5 bases each). Germline CDR1 SGDLS, CDR2 YYNGEE. V lost 0 bases to trimming and J lost 2 bases, with 12 bases between them. The CDR3 has 15 amino acids. CDR3: CASSVVQGEPYEQYF. CDR3 in DNA: TGTGCCAGCAGCGTAGTCCAGGGAGAGCCCTACGAGCAGTACTTC. The full variable domain, rest sourced from reference TRBV9 and TRBJ2-7, is DSGVTQTPKHLITATGQRVTLRCSPRSGDLSVYWYQQSLDQGLQFLIQYYNGEERAKGNILERFSAQQFPDLHSELNLSSLELGDSALYFCASSVVQGEPYEQYFGPGTRLTVT.

The table lists this clonotype with many counts. J is TRBJ1-5 and V is TRBV24-1; D possibly corresponds to TRBD1 (5 bases). The CDR3 is 15 amino acids. Trimming shortened V by 1 base and J by 3 bases, and 9 bases separated the two germline ends. Germline CDR1 is KGHDR and CDR2 is SFDVKD. The CDR3 is CATSDFREANQPQHF. CDR3 DNA: TGTGCCACCAGTGATTTCAGGGAGGCCAATCAGCCCCAGCATTTT.

This clonotype was seen only a few times. CDR3 bases: TGCAGCGTTAAGGCAGTCTTAGTGGAGACCCAGTACTTC. It translates to CSVKAVLVETQYF. This chain links TRBV29-1 with TRBJ2-5; D unresolved. Germline assignment: CDR1 SQVTM and CDR2 ANQGSEA. V lost 5 bases and J lost 5, with 15 bases in between. The length of the CDR3 is 13 residues. The whole variable domain, filled in from reference TRBV29-1 and TRBJ2-5, reads SAVISQKPSRDICQRGTSLTIQCQVDSQVTMMFWYRQQPGQSLTLIATANQGSEATYESGFVIDKFPISRPNLTFSTLTVSNMSPEDSSIYLCSVKAVLVETQYFGPGTRLLVL.

This clonotype was seen ten or more times. The chain links TRBV5-6 to TRBJ2-7; 9 nucleotides agree with TRBD1. The CDR3 loop spans 16 amino acids. Germline CDR1 SGHDT, CDR2 YYEEEE. With V trimmed by 5 bases and J by 1 base, 10 bases remained unmatched. The CDR3 sequence: CASRLQTGGLSYEQYF. As DNA, the CDR3 is TGTGCCAGCAGACTACAAACAGGGGGCCTTTCCTACGAGCAGTACTTC. Full variable domain (rest looked up from reference TRBV5-6 and TRBJ2-7): DAGVTQSPTHLIKTRGQQVTLRCSPKSGHDTVSWYQQALGQGPQFIFQYYEEEERQRGNFPDRFSGHQFPNYSSELNVNALLLGDSALYLCASRLQTGGLSYEQYFGPGTRLTVT.

This clonotype was observed a few times. The rearrangement links TRBV19 to TRBJ2-7; 8 bases align to TRBD1. Germline V gene lookup returns CDR1 LNHDA and CDR2 SQIVND (reference sequence). J gave up 1 base and V 5 bases, and 4 bases lay outside the gene matches. The CDR3 is made up of 14 amino acids. CDR3 DNA: TGTGCCAGTAGTTGGACAGGGTTTTCCTACGAGCAGTACTTC. This gives the protein CASSWTGFSYEQYF.

This chain links TRBV7-2 with TRBJ2-1, with D maybe TRBD2 (5 bases). V was trimmed by 3 bases and J by 9 bases, leaving 12 bases between them. The CDR3 covers 13 residues. CDR1 is SGHTA and CDR2 is FQGNSA in the germline V gene. The DNA for the CDR3 is TGTGCCAGCAGCTTTCCGGGAATTGGTGAGCAGTTCTTC. This gives the protein CASSFPGIGEQFF.

A note on this clonotype: A much larger clone lies one base from this, so it may be a read error. The chain uses TRBV10-1 and TRBJ2-7, with 8 bases fitting TRBD2. The germline gives CDR1 WNHNN, CDR2 SYGVQD (reference sequence). The CDR3 is made up of 16 amino acids. The junction had 13 bases not matched to a gene; V was cut back by 2 bases and J by 7 bases. CDR3 region: CASSEGVGAGGDEQYF. The CDR3 nucleotides read TGCGCCAGCAGTGAGGGGGTAGGGGCGGGAGGTGATGAGCAGTACTTC.

Turning to this clonotype: At one end, the junction sequence differs from germline, possibly due to a read error. The V call is TRBV25-1, the J call TRBJ1-2; D may be TRBD1 (5 bases). The CDR3 has 15 amino acids. Germline CDR1 and CDR2: MGHDK and SYGVNS. The CDR3 sequence: CATSDSPGRTNGYTF. In nucleotides, the CDR3 is TGTGCCACCAGTGATTCGCCGGGACGGACGAATGGCTACACCTTC.

Concerning this clonotype itself: This may be a read error: a much more frequent sequence differs by one nucleotide. The chain has TRBV24-1 and TRBJ2-7; D not resolved. The CDR3 is 15 amino acids. V lost 11 bases to trimming and J lost 2 bases, with 21 bases between them. Germline V lookup: CDR1 KGHDR, CDR2 SFDVKD. The CDR3 here is CASSPRTSPPYEQYF. The CDR3 DNA reads as TGTGCCAGCAGCCCTAGGACCTCACCCCCCTACGAGCAGTACTTC.

The chain carries TRBV12-3 or TRBV12-4 and TRBJ1-5; D remains unclear. Trimming left V 1 base short and J 7 bases short, with 23 bases between. This CDR3 contains 18 residues. CDR3 coding DNA: TGTGCCAGCAGTTTAGTCACAGCGGGCTCTGGTTTTGGGCAGCCCCAGCATTTT. This encodes CASSLVTAGSGFGQPQHF.

This clonotype was seen repeatedly, ten times or more. The gene calls are TRBV15 and TRBJ1-4; TRBD1 is a possible D gene (5 bases). The ends were cut back, 2 bases at V and 8 bases at J, with 24 bases in the middle. The CDR3 has 18 residues. In germline, CDR1 is LNHNV, CDR2 YYDKDF (reference sequence). CDR3 in amino acids: CATSRLRVERGAGEKLFF. CDR3 bases: TGTGCCACCAGCAGACTCAGGGTTGAAAGGGGCGCGGGGGAAAAACTGTTTTTT.

In this sample, this clonotype turned up many times. The chain employs TRBV7-9 and TRBJ2-7; 8 nucleotides match TRBD1. From germline, CDR1 is SEHNR and CDR2 FQNEAQ (reference sequence). The junction had 8 bases not matched to a gene; V was cut back by 5 bases and J by 2 bases. This CDR3 comprises 15 residues. CDR3: CASSVRTGRTYEQYF. CDR3 DNA sequence: TGTGCCAGCAGCGTGCGGACAGGGCGCACCTACGAGCAGTACTTC.

This clonotype was detected a few times. This chain links TRBV20-1 with TRBJ1-1; TRBD1 is a possible D gene (5 bases). The V end was cut by 0 bases, the J end by 3 bases, with 14 bases between. Germline loops: CDR1 DFQATT, CDR2 SNEGSKA (reference sequence). This CDR3 comprises 15 residues. The CDR3 bases are TGCAGTGCTAGAGATTTGGTAGGCAGGGACACTGAAGCTTTCTTT. It codes for CSARDLVGRDTEAFF.

The rearrangement uses TRBV25-1 and TRBJ2-7, with TRBD1 identical over 11 bases. CDR1 and CDR2 (germline): MGHDK, SYGVNS. This CDR3 is 14 amino acids long. Trimming at V came to 6 bases and at J to 5 bases, leaving 6 bases not matched to a gene. CDR3 loop: CASRRGQGVDEQYF. The DNA for the CDR3 is TGTGCCAGCAGGAGGGGACAGGGGGTCGACGAGCAGTACTTC.